A single TCR beta chain is shown here with its context. The antigen remains unidentified. The CDR3 loop spans 17 amino acids. Germline-derived CDR1 and CDR2 are ENHRY and SYGVKD. V dropped 2 bases and J dropped 6; count of bases not matched to a gene: 15. Amplification used 60 Vbeta primers and 13 Jbeta primers. The data were produced by immunoSEQ multiplex PCR, yet TCRdb's version contains in-frame clones alone and is incomplete. Of over 150,000 clones listed, around 82% were seen once; the top ten hold just under 3%. This record comes from a study of cytomegalovirus exposure and HLA in healthy donors. Study conclusions and caveats: In a later analysis, a genetic analysis reported fewer productive-TCR N-insertions in an Asian-associated ancestry cluster than the cohort average. CMV antigen specificity was confirmed in vitro for a few CMV-associated chains.

The specimen sequenced was PBMCs. This chain connects TRBV10-3 to TRBJ1-1; 7 bases line up with TRBD1. This receptor was taken from a woman in her 30s in good health and CMV-seronegative. Written as DNA, the CDR3 is TGTGCCATCAGTGAGAGAAGACCCGCAGGGGGGATCGCTGAAGCTTTCTTT. Its translation: CAISERRPAGGIAEAFF.